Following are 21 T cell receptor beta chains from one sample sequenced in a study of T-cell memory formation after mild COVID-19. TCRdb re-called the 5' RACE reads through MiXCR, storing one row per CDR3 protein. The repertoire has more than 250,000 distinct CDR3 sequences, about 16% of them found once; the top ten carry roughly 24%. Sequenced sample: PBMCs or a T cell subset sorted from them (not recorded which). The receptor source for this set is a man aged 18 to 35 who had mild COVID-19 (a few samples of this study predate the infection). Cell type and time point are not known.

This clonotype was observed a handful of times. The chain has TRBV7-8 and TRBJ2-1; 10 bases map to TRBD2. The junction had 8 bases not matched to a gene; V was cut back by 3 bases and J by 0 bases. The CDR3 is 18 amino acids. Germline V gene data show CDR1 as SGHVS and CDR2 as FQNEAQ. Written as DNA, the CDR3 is TGTGCCAGCAGCTTGGGCCTAGCGGGGGCCAGCTCCTACAATGAGCAGTTCTTC. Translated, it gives CASSLGLAGASSYNEQFF.

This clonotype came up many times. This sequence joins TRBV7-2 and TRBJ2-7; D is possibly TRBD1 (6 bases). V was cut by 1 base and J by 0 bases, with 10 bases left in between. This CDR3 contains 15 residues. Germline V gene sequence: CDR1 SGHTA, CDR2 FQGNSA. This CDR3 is CASSLDGTRSYEQYF. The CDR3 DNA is TGTGCCAGCAGCTTAGATGGGACACGCTCCTACGAGCAGTACTTC.

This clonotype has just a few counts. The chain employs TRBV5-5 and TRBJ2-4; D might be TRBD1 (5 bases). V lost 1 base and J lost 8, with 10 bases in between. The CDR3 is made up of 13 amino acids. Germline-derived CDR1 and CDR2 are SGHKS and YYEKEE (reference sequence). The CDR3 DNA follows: TGTGCCAGCAGCTTGCAGGGTGGTGACATTCAGTACTTC. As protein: CASSLQGGDIQYF.

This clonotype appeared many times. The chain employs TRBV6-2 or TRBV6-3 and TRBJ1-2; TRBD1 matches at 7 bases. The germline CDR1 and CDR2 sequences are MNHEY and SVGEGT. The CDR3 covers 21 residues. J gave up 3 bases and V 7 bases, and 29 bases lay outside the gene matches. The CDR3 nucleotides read TGTGCCAGCACCCTTTTATGGGACAGCTGGATATCAGGGGCGCGTCACTATGGCTACACCTTC. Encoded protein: CASTLLWDSWISGARHYGYTF.

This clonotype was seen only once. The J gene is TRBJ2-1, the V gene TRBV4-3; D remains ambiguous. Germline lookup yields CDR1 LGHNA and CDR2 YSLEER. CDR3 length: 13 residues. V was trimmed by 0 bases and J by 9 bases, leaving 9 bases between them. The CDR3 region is CASSQDIGPEQFF. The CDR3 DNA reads TGCGCCAGCAGCCAAGATATCGGACCTGAGCAGTTCTTC.

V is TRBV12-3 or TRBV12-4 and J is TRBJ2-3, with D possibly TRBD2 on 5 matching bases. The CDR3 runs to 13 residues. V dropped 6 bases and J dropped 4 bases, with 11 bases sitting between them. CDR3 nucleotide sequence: TGTGCCAGCAGCATACTAGGAGCAGATACGCAGTATTTT. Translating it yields CASSILGADTQYF.

The CDR3 protein is CASSTDSGHTQYF. CDR3 bases: TGTGCCAGTAGTACGGACTCCGGACATACGCAGTATTTT. The chain has TRBV19 and TRBJ2-3; possibly TRBD2 for D (5 bases). Germline CDR1 reads LNHDA; CDR2 reads SQIVND (reference sequence). Trimming took off 4 bases at V and 7 bases at J, with 12 bases between the two ends. This CDR3 contains 13 residues.

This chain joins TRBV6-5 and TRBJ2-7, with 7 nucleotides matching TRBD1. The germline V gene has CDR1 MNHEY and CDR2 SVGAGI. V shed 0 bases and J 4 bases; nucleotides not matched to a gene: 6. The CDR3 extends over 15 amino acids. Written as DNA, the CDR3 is TGTGCCAGCAGTTACTCGGACAGGCTTGAATACGAGCAGTACTTC. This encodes CASSYSDRLEYEQYF.

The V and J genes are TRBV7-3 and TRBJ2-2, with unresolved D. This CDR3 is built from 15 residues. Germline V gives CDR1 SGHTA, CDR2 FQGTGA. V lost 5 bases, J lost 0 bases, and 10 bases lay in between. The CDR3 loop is CASSPLPTNTGELFF. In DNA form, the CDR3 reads TGTGCCAGCAGCCCGTTGCCCACGAACACCGGGGAGCTGTTTTTT.

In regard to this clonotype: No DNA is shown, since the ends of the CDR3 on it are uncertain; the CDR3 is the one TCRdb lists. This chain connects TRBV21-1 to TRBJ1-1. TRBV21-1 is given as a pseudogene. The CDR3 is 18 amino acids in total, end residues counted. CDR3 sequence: CASSGSVPAAIWRLKAFF.

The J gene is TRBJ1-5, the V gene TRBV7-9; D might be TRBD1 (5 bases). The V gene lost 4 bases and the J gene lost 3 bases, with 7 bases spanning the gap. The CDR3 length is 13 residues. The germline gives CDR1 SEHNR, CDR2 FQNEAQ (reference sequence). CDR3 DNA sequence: TGTGCCAGCAGCTCAGGGAACAATCAGCCCCAGCATTTT. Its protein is CASSSGNNQPQHF.

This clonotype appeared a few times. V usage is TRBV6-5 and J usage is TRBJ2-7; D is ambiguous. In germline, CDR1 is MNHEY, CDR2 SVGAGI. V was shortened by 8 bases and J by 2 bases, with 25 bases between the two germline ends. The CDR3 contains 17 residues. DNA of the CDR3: TGTGCCAGCTCGCAACTCGGTTTTGGACCTTCTGCCTACGAGCAGTACTTC. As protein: CASSQLGFGPSAYEQYF.

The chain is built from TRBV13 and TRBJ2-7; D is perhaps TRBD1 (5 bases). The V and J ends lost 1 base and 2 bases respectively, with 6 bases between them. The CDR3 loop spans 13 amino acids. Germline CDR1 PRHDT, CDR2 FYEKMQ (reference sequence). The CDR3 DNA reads TGTGCCAGCAGCTTAGTAGGGGCCTACGAGCAGTACTTC. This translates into CASSLVGAYEQYF.

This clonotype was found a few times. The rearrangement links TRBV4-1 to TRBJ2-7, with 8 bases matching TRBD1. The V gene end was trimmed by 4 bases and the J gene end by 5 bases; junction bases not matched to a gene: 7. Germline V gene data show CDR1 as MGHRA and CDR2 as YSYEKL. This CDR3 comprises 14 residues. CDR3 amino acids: CASSRDRLLDEQYF. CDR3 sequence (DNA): TGCGCCAGCAGCCGGGACAGGTTGTTGGACGAGCAGTACTTC.

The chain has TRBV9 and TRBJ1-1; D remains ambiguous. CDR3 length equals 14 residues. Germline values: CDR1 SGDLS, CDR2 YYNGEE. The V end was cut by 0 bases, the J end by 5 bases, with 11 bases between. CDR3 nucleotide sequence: TGTGCCAGCAGCGTAGAGGCCGGTCGGACTGAAGCTTTCTTT. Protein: CASSVEAGRTEAFF.

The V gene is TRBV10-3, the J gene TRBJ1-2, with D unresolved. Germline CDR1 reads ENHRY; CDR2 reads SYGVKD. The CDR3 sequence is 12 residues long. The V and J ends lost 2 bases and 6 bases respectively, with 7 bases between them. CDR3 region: CAISEGTNGYTF. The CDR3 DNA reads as TGTGCCATCAGTGAGGGTACAAATGGCTACACCTTC.

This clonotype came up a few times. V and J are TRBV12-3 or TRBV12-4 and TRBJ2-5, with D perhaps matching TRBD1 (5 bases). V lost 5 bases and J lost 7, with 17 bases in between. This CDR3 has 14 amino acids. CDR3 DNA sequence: TGTGCCAGCAGTGAGGACACGGATCGTATGACCCAGTACTTC. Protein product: CASSEDTDRMTQYF.

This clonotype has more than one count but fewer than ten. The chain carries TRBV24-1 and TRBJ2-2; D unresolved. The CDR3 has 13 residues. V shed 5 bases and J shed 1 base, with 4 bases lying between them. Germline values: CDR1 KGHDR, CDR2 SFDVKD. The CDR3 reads CATSVGNTGELFF. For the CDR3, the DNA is TGTGCCACCAGTGTAGGGAACACCGGGGAGCTGTTTTTT.

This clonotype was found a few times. The CDR3 spells CASSSRVVGANTQYF. CDR3 nucleotide sequence: TGTGCCAGCAGCTCCCGCGTGGTGGGGGCTAATACGCAGTATTTT. This chain uses TRBV5-4 with TRBJ2-3; a possible D gene is TRBD1 (6 bases). The germline CDR1 and CDR2 sequences are SGHNT and YYREEE (reference sequence). The ends were cut back, 3 bases at V and 7 bases at J, with 18 bases in the middle. The CDR3 is made up of 15 amino acids.

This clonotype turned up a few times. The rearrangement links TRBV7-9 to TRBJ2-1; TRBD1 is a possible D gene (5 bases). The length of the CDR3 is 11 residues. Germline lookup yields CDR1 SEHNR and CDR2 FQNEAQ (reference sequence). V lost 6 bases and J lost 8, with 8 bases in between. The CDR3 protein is CASRVGHEQFF. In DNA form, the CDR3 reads TGTGCCAGCAGGGTGGGGCATGAGCAGTTCTTC.

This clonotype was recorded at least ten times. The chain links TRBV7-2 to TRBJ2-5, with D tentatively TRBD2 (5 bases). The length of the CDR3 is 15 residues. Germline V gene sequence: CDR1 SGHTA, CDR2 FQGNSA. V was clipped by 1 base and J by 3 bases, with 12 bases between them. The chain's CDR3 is CASSLGRPREETQYF. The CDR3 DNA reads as TGTGCCAGCAGCTTAGGCAGGCCGAGGGAAGAGACCCAGTACTTC.